What follows describes a single T cell receptor beta chain. The data were obtained in a study of identical twins. Each CDR3 protein gets one entry after TCRdb re-called the 5' RACE reads with MiXCR. Of 300,000 to 400,000 distinct CDR3 sequences listed, 7% to 9.5% are singletons. The CDR3 extends over 15 amino acids. Germline lookup yields CDR1 SEHNR and CDR2 FQNEAQ (reference sequence). The ends lost 5 bases at V and 5 bases at J; junction bases unmatched: 10. The receptor was derived from a woman aged 45-65 years in good health. The sequencing sample was made of naive T cells sorted from blood. The chain couples TRBV7-9 to TRBJ2-7, with 9 positions matching TRBD1. This CDR3 reads CASSRGQGSGDEQYF. The CDR3, as DNA: TGTGCCAGCAGCCGGGGACAGGGCTCGGGGGACGAGCAGTACTTC.